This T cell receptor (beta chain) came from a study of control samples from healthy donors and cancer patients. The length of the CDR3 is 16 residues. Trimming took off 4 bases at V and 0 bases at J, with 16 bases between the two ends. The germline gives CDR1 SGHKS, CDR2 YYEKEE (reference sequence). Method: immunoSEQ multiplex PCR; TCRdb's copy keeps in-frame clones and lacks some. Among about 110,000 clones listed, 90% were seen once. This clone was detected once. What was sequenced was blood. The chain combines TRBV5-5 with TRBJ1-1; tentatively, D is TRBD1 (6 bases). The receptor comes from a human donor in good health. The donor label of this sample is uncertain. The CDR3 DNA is TGTGCCAGCAGCCGATCACAGGGTAAGGTGAACACTGAAGCTTTCTTT. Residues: CASSRSQGKVNTEAFF.